The 32 T cell receptor beta chains below were found in one sample sequenced in a study of human T cells and chemical hapten exposure (dated by TCRdb to the early 2020s). The library was generated by RACE. The sequencing machine was a NextSeq 500. Starting from the raw public reads, TCRdb applied fastp trimming at Q25, assembled clones with MiXCR and retained in-frame beta chains. Duplicate CDR3 protein sequences are folded into a single record with the most common DNA and genes. Counted in this sample were tens of thousands of distinct CDR3 sequences; approximately 9.5% of them appeared once. Together, the top ten hold 20% to 30% of the sample. This specimen's time point label, interpreted: patch test 3, about 24 weeks after DPC sensitization. The label giving this sample's treatment or condition can be read as: therapeutic diphenylcyclopropenone sensitization with weekly scalp DPC. Total RNA was extracted from unfractionated whole blood that had been collected in Tempus Blood RNA tubes.

The sequencing used whole blood, collected in connection with sensitization to the hapten diphenylcyclopropenone (DPC). Receptors originate from a man over 45 with alopecia areata. Some clones in this sample may be carry-over from other donors' samples.

This clonotype appeared many times. This chain joins TRBV7-8 and TRBJ2-2; D is undetermined. The CDR3 loop spans 16 amino acids. Trimming pared 2 bases from V and 0 bases from J, leaving 10 bases between. Germline CDR1 and CDR2: SGHVS and FQNEAQ. In DNA form, the CDR3 reads TGTGCCAGCAGCTTAACCGGAGTTACGAACACCGGGGAGCTGTTTTTT. Its protein is CASSLTGVTNTGELFF. Full variable domain (missing parts from reference TRBV7-8 and TRBJ2-2): GAGVSQSPRYKVAKRGQDVALRCDPISGHVSLFWYQQALGQGPEFLTYFQNEAQLDKSGLPSDRFFAERPEGSVSTLKIQRTQQEDSAVYLCASSLTGVTNTGELFFGEGSRLTVL.

This clonotype was found many times. The rearrangement uses TRBV20-1 and TRBJ1-5; D is possibly TRBD1 (6 bases). V lost 0 bases, J lost 2 bases, and 11 bases lay in between. This CDR3 has 15 amino acids. Germline-derived CDR1 and CDR2 are DFQATT and SNEGSKA (reference sequence). CDR3 bases: TGCAGTGCTAGAGATACAGGGAAGGGCAATCAGCCCCAGCATTTT. Translation gives CSARDTGKGNQPQHF.

This clonotype was found many times. This chain connects TRBV28 to TRBJ2-3; 10 positions match TRBD2. The V segment lost 5 bases and the J segment 6 bases; nucleotides outside the gene matches: 8. Germline V lookup: CDR1 MDHEN, CDR2 SYDVKM. The CDR3 runs 15 residues. This CDR3 reads CASSQLAGVTDTQYF. The CDR3 DNA reads TGTGCCAGCAGTCAGCTAGCGGGAGTTACGGATACGCAGTATTTT.

This clonotype came up many times. The chain has TRBV18 and TRBJ2-7; D possibly corresponds to TRBD1 (5 bases). The CDR3 runs 13 residues. Germline V gene sequence: CDR1 KGHSH, CDR2 LQKENI. V dropped 3 bases and J dropped 6 bases, with 12 bases sitting between them. The CDR3 DNA reads as TGTGCCAGCTCACCTTCGGCAGGGCTCGAGCAGTACTTC. Translated, it gives CASSPSAGLEQYF.

This clonotype was detected many times. This chain uses TRBV5-1 with TRBJ2-3; D is tentatively TRBD1 or TRBD2 (5 bases each). This CDR3 is built from 17 residues. Germline loops: CDR1 SGHRS, CDR2 YFSETQ. The V gene lost 0 bases and the J gene lost 2 bases, with 16 bases spanning the gap. This CDR3 is CASSLGVRDRNTDTQYF. DNA for the CDR3: TGCGCCAGCAGCTTGGGGGTAAGGGACCGAAACACAGATACGCAGTATTTT.

This clonotype appeared a few times. The V call is TRBV3-1, the J call TRBJ2-2; 8 bases match TRBD1. V lost 4 bases to trimming and J lost 6 bases; unmatched junction nucleotides: 7. This CDR3 region has 15 residues. Germline V lookup: CDR1 LGHDT, CDR2 YNNKEL (reference sequence). The chain's CDR3 is CASSPRQGFAGELFF. CDR3 DNA sequence: TGTGCCAGCAGCCCTCGACAGGGGTTCGCCGGGGAGCTGTTTTTT.

This clonotype was detected ten times or more. The chain employs TRBV3-1 and TRBJ2-2; 8 nucleotides line up with TRBD2. Germline V gives CDR1 LGHDT, CDR2 YNNKEL (reference sequence). J was trimmed by 3 bases and V by 2 bases; bases with no gene match: 2. The CDR3 covers 15 residues. The CDR3 here is CASSQTSGYTGELFF. The CDR3 nucleotides read TGTGCCAGCAGCCAAACTAGCGGATACACCGGGGAGCTGTTTTTT.

This clonotype came up a few times. One junction end disagrees with the germline gene, perhaps due to a read error. J is TRBJ2-7 and V is TRBV7-9; maybe TRBD2 (5 bases). The CDR3 has 12 amino acids. In germline, CDR1 is SEHNR, CDR2 FQNEAQ (reference sequence). The DNA for the CDR3 is TGTGCCAGCAGCGCGAGCAATATAAGAGGGCACTTC. Translated, it gives CASSASNIRGHF.

At least ten counts were recorded for this clonotype. This sequence joins TRBV2 and TRBJ2-3, with 7 bases that match TRBD2. This CDR3 is 13 amino acids long. Germline V gene sequence: CDR1 SNHLY, CDR2 FYNNEI. V was clipped by 6 bases and J by 1 base; unmatched bases: 1. CDR3 loop: CASSREGTDTQYF. In DNA form, the CDR3 reads TGTGCCAGCAGCCGGGAGGGCACAGATACGCAGTATTTT.

The sample holds a few counts of this clonotype. The chain links TRBV29-1 to TRBJ2-5; a possible D gene is TRBD2 (5 bases). Germline V lookup: CDR1 SQVTM, CDR2 ANQGSEA. This CDR3 region has 12 residues. Trimming cost V 5 bases and J 1 base, with 8 bases left between them. As DNA, the CDR3 is TGCAGCGTTTCAGCGGCCCAAGAGACCCAGTACTTC. Protein product: CSVSAAQETQYF. Variable domain in full (rest from reference TRBV29-1 and TRBJ2-5): SAVISQKPSRDICQRGTSLTIQCQVDSQVTMMFWYRQQPGQSLTLIATANQGSEATYESGFVIDKFPISRPNLTFSTLTVSNMSPEDSSIYLCSVSAAQETQYFGPGTRLLVL.

This clonotype appeared a few times. CDR3 DNA sequence: TGTGCCAGCAGGGAGGACAGTAAACGAACTGAAGCTTTCTTT. Translated: CASREDSKRTEAFF. This chain uses TRBV6-2 or TRBV6-3 with TRBJ1-1; perhaps TRBD1 as D (6 bases). CDR1 is MNHEY, CDR2 SVGEGT, per germline. The CDR3 sequence is 14 residues long. Trimming took off 6 bases at V and 5 bases at J, with 16 bases between the two ends.

This clonotype was counted many times. The rearrangement uses TRBV10-3 and TRBJ2-1; TRBD2 agrees at 8 bases. V lost 2 bases, J lost 5 bases, and 5 bases stayed unmatched. This CDR3 is 15 amino acids long. Germline CDR1 is ENHRY and CDR2 is SYGVKD. This CDR3 is CAISEKLADNNEQFF. CDR3 nucleotide sequence: TGTGCCATCAGTGAGAAACTAGCGGATAACAATGAGCAGTTCTTC.

This clonotype was observed a handful of times. The chain is built from TRBV7-9 and TRBJ2-4; possibly TRBD1 for D (5 bases). V lost 1 base, J lost 7 bases, and 14 bases lay in between. Germline V gene lookup returns CDR1 SEHNR and CDR2 FQNEAQ (reference sequence). The CDR3 extends over 15 amino acids. The CDR3 coding sequence is TGTGCCAGCAGCTTAGTTCACGAGACAGAGAACATTCAGTACTTC. Its protein product is CASSLVHETENIQYF.

This clonotype was detected many times. This rearrangement joins TRBV4-1 to TRBJ2-6; 10 bases map to TRBD1. Germline assignment: CDR1 MGHRA and CDR2 YSYEKL. Trimming removed 0 bases from V and 1 base from J; junction bases left unmatched: 3. The CDR3 covers 18 residues. The CDR3 spells CASSQEMGQGSGANVLTF. CDR3 bases: TGCGCCAGCAGCCAAGAGATGGGACAGGGGTCTGGGGCCAACGTCCTGACTTTC.

Many counts were recorded for this clonotype. CDR3 sequence (DNA): TGTGCCAGCAGTTTCCCGGGGTACTGGTACGAGCAGTACTTC. Protein: CASSFPGYWYEQYF. The chain links TRBV12-3 or TRBV12-4 to TRBJ2-7; the D gene is possibly TRBD2 (5 bases). CDR3 length equals 14 residues. Trimming removed 3 bases at V and 4 bases at J, with 13 bases between.

This clonotype was picked up many times. The chain uses TRBV5-8 and TRBJ2-2, with TRBD1 matching over 7 bases. The CDR3 length is 17 residues. The V segment lost 3 bases and the J segment 2 bases; nucleotides outside the gene matches: 10. Germline V CDR1 and CDR2: SGHTS, YDEGEE. The CDR3 loop is CASSWTEGAHNTGELFF. The CDR3 DNA sequence: TGTGCCAGCAGCTGGACCGAGGGGGCGCATAACACCGGGGAGCTGTTTTTT.

This clonotype was counted many times. V and J are TRBV29-1 and TRBJ2-1, with D unclear. V was cut by 5 bases and J by 7 bases, with 21 bases left in between. The CDR3 has 15 amino acids. Germline V gene lookup returns CDR1 SQVTM and CDR2 ANQGSEA. CDR3 sequence reads: CSVFSAAFSPNEQFF. CDR3 DNA: TGCAGCGTTTTCTCTGCGGCTTTCTCTCCTAATGAGCAGTTCTTC.

This clonotype showed up just a few times. The chain employs TRBV18 and TRBJ2-1, with D maybe TRBD2 (5 bases). The CDR3 length is 15 residues. Germline V gene lookup returns CDR1 KGHSH and CDR2 LQKENI. V was cut by 3 bases and J by 1 base, with 10 bases left in between. Written as DNA, the CDR3 is TGTGCCAGCTCACCGCCCAGCGGTTCCTACAATGAGCAGTTCTTC. This codes for CASSPPSGSYNEQFF.

This clonotype was picked up many times. The chain carries TRBV7-8 and TRBJ1-5; D may be TRBD1 (5 bases). Germline lookup yields CDR1 SGHVS and CDR2 FQNEAQ. Trimming took off 5 bases at V and 5 bases at J, with 13 bases between the two ends. The CDR3 has 14 amino acids. Here the CDR3 DNA reads TGTGCCAGCAGCGCCCGGGACGGCCATCAGCCCCAGCATTTT. This codes for CASSARDGHQPQHF.

The sample holds a few counts of this clonotype. The chain employs TRBV11-1 and TRBJ2-4; D perhaps matches TRBD1 (6 bases). The V gene lost 2 bases and the J gene lost 4 bases, with 9 bases spanning the gap. Germline CDR1 and CDR2: SGHAT and FQDESV (reference sequence). The CDR3 covers 14 residues. CDR3: CASSLTQGKNIQYF. The CDR3, as DNA: TGTGCCAGCAGCTTAACCCAGGGGAAAAACATTCAGTACTTC. Filled out from reference TRBV11-1 and TRBJ2-4, the complete variable domain reads EAEVAQSPRYKITEKSQAVAFWCDPISGHATLYWYRQILGQGPELLVQFQDESVVDDSQLPKDRFSAERLKGVDSTLKIQPAELGDSAMYLCASSLTQGKNIQYFGAGTRLSVL.

A word on this clonotype: It may be a read error: a sequence one base away is much more abundant. The rearrangement uses TRBV5-5 and TRBJ2-7, with D hard to call. The V gene's germline CDR1 is SGHKS and CDR2 YYEKEE (reference sequence). The CDR3 consists of 12 residues. The CDR3 region is CTSSLIMYEQYF. For the CDR3, the DNA is TGTACCAGCAGCTTAATTATGTACGAGCAGTACTTC.

The chain recombines TRBV6-5 with TRBJ2-7; no reliable D call. The germline V gene has CDR1 MNHEY and CDR2 SVGAGI. Between the trimmed V and J ends, which lost 10 bases and 2 bases, there was a span of 9 bases. The CDR3 consists of 11 residues. The CDR3: CANSMTYEQYF. The CDR3 region has the DNA TGTGCCAACTCAATGACCTACGAGCAGTACTTC.

The chain carries TRBV29-1 and TRBJ2-5; D not resolved. The germline V gene encodes CDR1 SQVTM and CDR2 ANQGSEA. Trimming stripped 7 bases from V and 2 bases from J, with 11 bases between. The CDR3 is 12 residues long. The CDR3 is CSAQLPQETQYF. For the CDR3, the DNA is TGCAGCGCGCAACTCCCACAAGAGACCCAGTACTTC.

The table lists this clonotype with many counts. The germline gene is not matched at one end of the junction; a read error may be the cause. The CDR3 DNA reads TGTGCCAGCAGCCTAGCGGGAGCCGCGGGAGAGCAGTACTTC. The encoded protein is CASSLAGAAGEQYF. The genes are TRBV7-9 and TRBJ2-7; 10 bases are shared with TRBD2. The CDR3 contains 14 residues. Germline V lookup: CDR1 SEHNR, CDR2 FQNEAQ (reference sequence). The full variable domain, its missing parts supplied by reference TRBV7-9 and TRBJ2-7, is DTGVSQNPRHKITKRGQNVTFRCDPISEHNRLYWYRQTLGQGPEFLTYFQNEAQLEKSRLLSDRFSAERPKGSFSTLEIQRTEQGDSAMYLCASSLAGAAGEQYFGPGTRLTVT.

This clonotype was counted at least ten times. The rearrangement links TRBV6-2 or TRBV6-3 to TRBJ2-7, with D perhaps TRBD1 (6 bases). Trimming pared 2 bases from V and 1 base from J, leaving 15 bases between. The CDR3 length is 16 residues. Per germline, CDR1 MNHEY and CDR2 SVGEGT. The CDR3 loop reads CASSYGRGPRSYEQYF. The CDR3 nucleotides read TGTGCCAGCAGTTACGGCAGGGGTCCTCGTTCCTACGAGCAGTACTTC.

This clonotype was detected ten times or more. The rearrangement uses TRBV18 and TRBJ2-5; weak D call: TRBD1 (6 bases). The CDR3 consists of 12 residues. The germline V gene encodes CDR1 KGHSH and CDR2 LQKENI. Between the trimmed V and J ends, which lost 5 bases and 5 bases, there was a span of 9 bases. CDR3 nucleotides: TGTGCCAGCTCAGGGGGCCAGGAGACCCAGTACTTC. Encoded protein: CASSGGQETQYF.

This clonotype was observed a few times. The rearrangement joins TRBV7-9 to TRBJ2-5; the D is unclear. The V gene's germline CDR1 is SEHNR and CDR2 FQNEAQ (reference sequence). The CDR3 is made up of 15 amino acids. Trimming cost V 0 bases and J 0 bases, with 8 bases left between them. CDR3 bases: TGTGCCAGCAGCTTAGCCTCTGAGTACCAAGAGACCCAGTACTTC. It translates to CASSLASEYQETQYF.

This clonotype was recorded many times. The chain recombines TRBV9 with TRBJ2-7; D is possibly TRBD2 (5 bases). The germline CDR1 and CDR2 sequences are SGDLS and YYNGEE. Between the trimmed V and J ends, which lost 4 bases and 1 base, there was a span of 15 bases. This CDR3 has 15 amino acids. CDR3 loop: CASSPRGYDSYEQYF. The CDR3 DNA follows: TGTGCCAGCAGCCCCCGAGGGTATGATTCCTACGAGCAGTACTTC.

This clonotype was detected ten times or more. The rearrangement links TRBV29-1 to TRBJ2-7; the match to TRBD1 covers 8 bases. Germline assignment: CDR1 SQVTM and CDR2 ANQGSEA. The CDR3 contains 15 residues. The V segment lost 5 bases and the J segment 3 bases; nucleotides outside the gene matches: 12. In DNA form, the CDR3 reads TGCAGCGTTCTACCCGCGACAGGGGTCGTCTACGAGCAGTACTTC. As protein: CSVLPATGVVYEQYF.

The chain couples TRBV9 to TRBJ2-5; no firm D call. V shed 0 bases and J shed 1 base, with 7 bases lying between them. The CDR3 is 14 amino acids. CDR1 is SGDLS, CDR2 YYNGEE, per germline. DNA for the CDR3: TGTGCCAGCAGCGTAGGCAGGTCCCAAGAGACCCAGTACTTC. Protein product: CASSVGRSQETQYF. Full variable domain (remainder filled in from reference TRBV9 and TRBJ2-5): DSGVTQTPKHLITATGQRVTLRCSPRSGDLSVYWYQQSLDQGLQFLIQYYNGEERAKGNILERFSAQQFPDLHSELNLSSLELGDSALYFCASSVGRSQETQYFGPGTRLLVL.

The V call is TRBV7-9, the J call TRBJ2-7; D not certain. Germline CDR1 is SEHNR and CDR2 is FQNEAQ (reference sequence). The CDR3 contains 16 residues. V was trimmed by 4 bases and J by 0 bases, leaving 16 bases between them. The DNA for the CDR3 is TGTGCCAGCAGCTCCCCATCCGACTCGGGCTCCTACGAGCAGTACTTC. It yields the protein CASSSPSDSGSYEQYF.

This clonotype was observed many times. CDR3 protein: CASTPGGSSYNEQFF. The CDR3 nucleotides are TGTGCCAGCACCCCCGGGGGTAGTTCCTACAATGAGCAGTTCTTC. The chain joins TRBV6-2 or TRBV6-3 to TRBJ2-1, with D possibly being TRBD2 (6 bases). With 7 bases removed from V and 1 base from J, the gap between germline ends came to 14 bases. CDR3 length equals 15 residues. Germline V gives CDR1 MNHEY, CDR2 SVGEGT.